This T cell receptor (beta chain) comes out of a study of T-cell reconstitution after alpha-beta-depleted transplantation in children (dated by TCRdb to 2016 to 2018). Regarding the complete study: T-cell immune reconstitution after TCRalphabeta/CD19-depleted allogeneic hematopoietic cell transplantation in children was quantitatively tracked in the study by means of TCR repertoire profiling.

Libraries were built with PCR. These reads were obtained on an Illumina HiSeq 2500. To normalize quantification of the TCRbeta repertoire, the TCR libraries were built with molecular barcoding that relied on unique molecular identifiers. Using fastp at Q25 and MiXCR, TCRdb reprocessed the public reads and kept productive beta chains. Each entry is one CDR3 protein sequence, shown with its most common DNA and genes. Across this sample there are around 410,000 distinct CDR3 sequences, with approximately 10% seen only once. The ten largest clones add up to roughly 5.1% of the sample. About this clonotype: Its antigen has not been determined. Nothing much larger sits one base from this clone, and base qualities are not available.

The CDR3 has 15 amino acids, counting the end cysteine and phenylalanine. Just CDR3 DNA is preserved here, 45 bases in frame from base 1. The V end gives up 7 bases and the J end 6 bases, leaving 13 bases in the junction not matched to a gene. Taken from the germline V gene, the CDR1 and CDR2 loops are SQVTM and ANQGSEA. The sample was PBMCs from the stem cell graft donor, taken from the stem cell graft. The sequence joins TRBV29-1 to TRBJ2-1; the central 9 bases match TRBD1. This TCR was recovered from a human donor who donated a stem cell graft to a child with acute myeloid leukemia. The nucleotide sequence is TGCAGCGCCACGGCGGGACAGGGCCTCACCAATGAGCAGTTCTTC. Its protein reads: CSATAGQGLTNEQFF.